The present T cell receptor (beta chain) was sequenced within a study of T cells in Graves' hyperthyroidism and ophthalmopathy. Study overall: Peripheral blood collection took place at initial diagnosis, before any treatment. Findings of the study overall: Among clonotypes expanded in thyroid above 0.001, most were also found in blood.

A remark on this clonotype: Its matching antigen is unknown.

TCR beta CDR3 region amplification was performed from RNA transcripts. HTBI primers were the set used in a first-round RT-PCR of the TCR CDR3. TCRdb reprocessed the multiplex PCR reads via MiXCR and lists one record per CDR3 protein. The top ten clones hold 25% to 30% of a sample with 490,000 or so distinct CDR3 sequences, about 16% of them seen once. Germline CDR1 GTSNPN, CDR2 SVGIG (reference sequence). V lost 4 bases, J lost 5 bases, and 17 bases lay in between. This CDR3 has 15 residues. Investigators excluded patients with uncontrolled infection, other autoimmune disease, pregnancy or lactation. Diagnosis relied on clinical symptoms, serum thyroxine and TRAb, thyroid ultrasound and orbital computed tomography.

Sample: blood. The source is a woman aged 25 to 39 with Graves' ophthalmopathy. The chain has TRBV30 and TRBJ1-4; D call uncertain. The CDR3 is CAWIVHGGPNEKLFF. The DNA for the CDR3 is TGTGCCTGGATAGTCCATGGAGGGCCCAATGAAAAACTGTTTTTT.